The count of the clone carrying this TCR beta chain is one. A read error may produce the germline difference seen at one junction end. Per the authors' pipeline: Estimated nucleated cell counts came from reference gene primer amplification. Using immunoSEQ multiplex PCR, the repertoire was profiled, and TCRdb retains in-frame clones only, with some absent. V, J and clone size are taken as reported in that table, and D and trimming were inferred from the DNA itself. The sample comprises around 220,000 clones, about 84% of which are singletons, and 6% to 7.5% rests with the top ten. These data are taken from a study of blood T cell repertoires in COVID-19. Across the study: PBMCs, B-cell-depleted T cells, or T cells provided the cDNA or gDNA that made up the material.

Germline values: CDR1 GTSNPN, CDR2 SVGIG (reference sequence). The CDR3 runs 11 residues. Each participant's cohort was designated according to participant-reported clinical history. The sequenced sample consisted of PBMCs or T cells enriched from blood (not recorded which). The chain joins TRBV30 to TRBJ1-2, with a weak D call TRBD1 (6 bases). This clonotype originated in a woman in her thirties or forties with acute COVID-19. As DNA, the CDR3 is TGCGCAGTCCGGGCAGGGGTTGACTACACCTTC. Translating it yields CAVRAGVDYTF.